This T cell receptor beta chain comes out of a study of beta chain features in type 1 diabetes. Blood was collected once per donor into heparin, averaging approximately 0.11 L. Germline loops: CDR1 SGDLS, CDR2 YYNGEE. Trimming removed 4 bases at V and 0 bases at J, with 14 bases between. This CDR3 spans 16 amino acids. General study findings and limits: A potential PCR bias toward shorter templates would be equal in patient and control samples. The study found moderately but significantly shorter TCRB CDR3s in all four CD4+ subsets of Type 1 diabetes patients.

This clone was seen only a few times. The antigen remains undetermined. Expressed TCRB transcripts got sequenced, as all isolated RNA was reverse transcribed. Repertoires were generated with immunoSEQ multiplex PCR, while TCRdb's copy carries only in-frame clones and drops some. The data contain 130,000 to 150,000 clones, about 13% of them singletons. The chain carries TRBV9 and TRBJ2-1; either TRBD1 or TRBD2 may fit D (5 bases each). This TCR was sampled from a young man with type 1 diabetes. Source material: central memory CD4+ T cells from blood. The CDR3 spells CASSQMGDSSYNEQFF. For the CDR3, the DNA is TGTGCCAGCAGCCAGATGGGGGATAGCTCCTACAATGAGCAGTTCTTC.